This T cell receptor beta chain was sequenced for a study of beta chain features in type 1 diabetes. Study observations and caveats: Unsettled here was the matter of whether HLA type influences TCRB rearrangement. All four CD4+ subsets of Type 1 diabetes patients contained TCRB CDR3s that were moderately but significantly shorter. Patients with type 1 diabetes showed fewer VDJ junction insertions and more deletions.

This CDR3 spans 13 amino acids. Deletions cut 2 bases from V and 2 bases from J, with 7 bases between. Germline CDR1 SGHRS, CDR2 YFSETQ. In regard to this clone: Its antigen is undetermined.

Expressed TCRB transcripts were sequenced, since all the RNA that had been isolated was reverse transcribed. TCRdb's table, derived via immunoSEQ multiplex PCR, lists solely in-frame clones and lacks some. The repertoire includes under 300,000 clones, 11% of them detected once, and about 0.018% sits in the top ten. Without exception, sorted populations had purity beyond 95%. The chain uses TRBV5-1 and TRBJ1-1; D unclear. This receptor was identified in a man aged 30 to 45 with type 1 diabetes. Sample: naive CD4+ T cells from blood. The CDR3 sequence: CASSFPGNTEAFF. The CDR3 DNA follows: TGCGCCAGCAGCTTTCCAGGCAACACTGAAGCTTTCTTT.